Presented here are 11 T cell receptor beta chains from one specimen sequenced in a study of Ad26.COV2.S vaccination and SARS-CoV-2 variants (dated by TCRdb to the early 2020s). Library prep was done by the immunoSEQ multiplex PCR assay. TCRdb obtained this table from immuneACCESS and retained in-frame rearrangements with V and J assigned. These tables miss some clones; where compared with another copy, unresolved V genes account for less than half of the shortfall, and the remainder is unexplained. The sample contains 350,000 to 500,000 clones, more than 75% of them found a single time. Less than 4.5% of the sample goes to the ten largest clones. The intended sense of this specimen's treatment or condition label: around 19 received Ad26.COV2.S at low or high dose, single or two shots; 5 received placebo; per-sample allocation not given. For vaccine and placebo recipients, repertoires were sequenced using samples collected on day 63 after the first injection.

The sequences come from peripheral blood, collected in a trial of Ad26.COV2.S vaccine versus placebo. These receptors were collected from a person between 18 and 65 years old who received the Ad26.COV2.S COVID-19 vaccine or a placebo.

The chain combines TRBV4-2 with TRBJ1-1, with a weak D call TRBD1 (5 bases). Germline V lookup: CDR1 LGHNA, CDR2 YNFKEQ. CDR3 length: 16 amino acids. The V and J ends lost 3 bases and 6 bases respectively, with 20 bases between them. The CDR3 nucleotides are TGTGCCAGCAGCCATATAGGTGGTAGGGGATCGGCTGAAGCTTTCTTT. Translation: CASSHIGGRGSAEAFF.

This clone was observed a handful of times. The chain uses TRBV7-2 and TRBJ2-3; TRBD2 matches at 10 bases. CDR3 length equals 15 residues. Germline CDR1 is SGHTA and CDR2 is FQGNSA. Unmatched junction bases numbered 5, after V lost 4 bases and J lost 4 bases. The CDR3 protein is CASSSTSGVPDTQYF. The CDR3 nucleotides are TGTGCCAGCAGCTCCACTAGCGGGGTTCCAGATACGCAGTATTTT.

The gene calls are TRBV28 and TRBJ2-5; 10 bases fit TRBD2. Germline values: CDR1 MDHEN, CDR2 SYDVKM. The junction had 7 bases not matched to a gene; V was cut back by 5 bases and J by 4 bases. The CDR3 loop spans 15 amino acids. CDR3 amino acids: CASSPPSGGAETQYF. In nucleotides, the CDR3 is TGTGCCAGCAGTCCCCCTAGCGGGGGAGCAGAGACCCAGTACTTC.

The V gene is TRBV19, the J gene TRBJ2-3; 8 bases agree with TRBD2. This CDR3 spans 15 amino acids. V dropped 4 bases and J dropped 2; count of bases not matched to a gene: 5. Per the germline V gene, CDR1 is LNHDA and CDR2 is SQIVND (reference sequence). The CDR3 DNA is TGTGCCAGTAGTAGTCGGGGGGGGATCACAGATACGCAGTATTTT. It yields the protein CASSSRGGITDTQYF.

The chain joins TRBV7-2 to TRBJ2-3; D could derive from TRBD1 or TRBD2 (5 bases each). V lost 6 bases and J 2 bases, leaving 12 bases between the germline ends. Germline loops: CDR1 SGHTA, CDR2 FQGNSA. This CDR3 region has 14 residues. CDR3 sequence: CASSKGPITDTQYF. CDR3 nucleotide sequence: TGTGCCAGCAGTAAGGGACCCATCACAGATACGCAGTATTTT.

CDR3 in amino acids: CASVGGNYNEQFF. In nucleotides, the CDR3 is TGTGCCTCAGTAGGGGGTAACTACAATGAGCAGTTCTTC. This sequence joins TRBV24-1 and TRBJ2-1; the D gene is possibly TRBD1 (6 bases). V dropped 12 bases and J dropped 3 bases, with 14 bases sitting between them. CDR3 length equals 13 residues. CDR1 is KGHDR and CDR2 is SFDVKD in the germline V gene.

V and J are TRBV9 and TRBJ2-3; maybe TRBD1 (5 bases). The CDR3 has 15 amino acids. V lost 0 bases and J lost 2, with 10 bases in between. Looked up from germline, CDR1 is SGDLS and CDR2 is YYNGEE. The CDR3 sequence is CASSVEGAVTDTQYF. The CDR3 bases are TGTGCCAGCAGCGTAGAAGGGGCCGTCACAGATACGCAGTATTTT.

This sequence joins TRBV30 and TRBJ2-6; the D is unclear. In germline, CDR1 is GTSNPN, CDR2 SVGIG (reference sequence). The CDR3 contains 15 residues. Trimming stripped 2 bases from V and 0 bases from J, with 8 bases between. The CDR3 bases are TGTGCCTGGAGTACCACGGGCTCTGGGGCCAACGTCCTGACTTTC. Translating gives CAWSTTGSGANVLTF.

V and J are TRBV11-1 and TRBJ1-1; a weak D match, TRBD1 (6 bases). V lost 8 bases to trimming and J lost 10 bases, with 23 bases between them. Germline V lookup: CDR1 SGHAT, CDR2 FQDESV (reference sequence). CDR3 size: 14 residues. The CDR3 region has the DNA TGTGCCAGCCGGTCCGCAGGGGCGCAGGTATTAGCTTTCTTT. Its protein is CASRSAGAQVLAFF. Together with reference TRBV11-1 and TRBJ1-1, the CDR3 gives the full variable domain: EAEVAQSPRYKITEKSQAVAFWCDPISGHATLYWYRQILGQGPELLVQFQDESVVDDSQLPKDRFSAERLKGVDSTLKIQPAELGDSAMYLCASRSAGAQVLAFFGQGTRLTVV.

In its sample, this clone was seen once. The chain carries TRBV3-1 (or the pseudogene TRBV3-2) and TRBJ1-4; perhaps TRBD1 as D (6 bases). The length of the CDR3 is 16 residues. Germline-derived CDR1 and CDR2 are LGHDT and YNNKEL (reference sequence). V was clipped by 0 bases and J by 7 bases, with 15 bases between them. DNA for the CDR3: TGTGCCAGCAGCCAAGATCAGTGGGGGGCAGGTGAAAAACTGTTTTTT. It specifies CASSQDQWGAGEKLFF.

In regard to this clone: Within the sample, other DNA sequences also encode this same CDR3. The genes are TRBV3-1 (or the pseudogene TRBV3-2) and TRBJ1-5, with 8 bases identical to TRBD1. The CDR3 runs 14 residues. V gave up 3 bases and J gave up 2 bases; unmatched junction bases: 0. CDR1 LGHDT and CDR2 YNNKEL come from the germline V gene (reference sequence). Written as DNA, the CDR3 is TGTGCCAGCAGCCAGACAGGGGGCAATCAGCCCCAGCATTTT. Its protein is CASSQTGGNQPQHF.